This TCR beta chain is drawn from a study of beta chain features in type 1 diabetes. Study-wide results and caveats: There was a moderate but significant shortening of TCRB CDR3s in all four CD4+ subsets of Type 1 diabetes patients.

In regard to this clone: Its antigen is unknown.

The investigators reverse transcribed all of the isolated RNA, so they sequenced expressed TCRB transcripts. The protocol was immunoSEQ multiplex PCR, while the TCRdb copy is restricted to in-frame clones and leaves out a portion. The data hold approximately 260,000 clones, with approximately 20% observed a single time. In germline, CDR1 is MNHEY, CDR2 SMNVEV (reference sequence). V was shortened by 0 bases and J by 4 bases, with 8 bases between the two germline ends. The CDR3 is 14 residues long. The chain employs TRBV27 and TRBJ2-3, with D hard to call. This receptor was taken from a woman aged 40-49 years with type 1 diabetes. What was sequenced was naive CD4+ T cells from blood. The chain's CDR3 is CASSLSELSDTQYF. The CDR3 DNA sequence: TGTGCCAGCAGTTTATCGGAGCTCTCAGATACGCAGTATTTT.